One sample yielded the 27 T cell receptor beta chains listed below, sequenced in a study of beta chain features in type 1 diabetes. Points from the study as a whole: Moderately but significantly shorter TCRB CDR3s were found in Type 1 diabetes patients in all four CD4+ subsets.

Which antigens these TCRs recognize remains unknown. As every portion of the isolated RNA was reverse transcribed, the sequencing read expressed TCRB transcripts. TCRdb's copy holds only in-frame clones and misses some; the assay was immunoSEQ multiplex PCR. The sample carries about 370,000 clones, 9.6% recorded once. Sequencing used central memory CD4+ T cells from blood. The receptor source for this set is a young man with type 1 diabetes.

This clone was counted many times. The CDR3 sequence is CASRLNQETQYF. In DNA, the CDR3 is TGTGCCAGCAGACTGAACCAAGAGACCCAGTACTTC. The chain has TRBV7-2 and TRBJ2-5, with no clear D. The CDR3 runs 12 residues. Germline CDR1 is SGHTA and CDR2 is FQGNSA. The V and J ends lost 6 bases and 0 bases respectively, with 5 bases between them.

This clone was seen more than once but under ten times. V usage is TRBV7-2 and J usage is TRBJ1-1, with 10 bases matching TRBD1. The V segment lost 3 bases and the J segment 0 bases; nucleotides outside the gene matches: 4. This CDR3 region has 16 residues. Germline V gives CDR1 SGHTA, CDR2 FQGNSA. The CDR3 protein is CASSFAGTGVNTEAFF. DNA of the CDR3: TGTGCCAGCAGCTTTGCCGGGACAGGGGTGAACACTGAAGCTTTCTTT.

CDR3 sequence reads: CASSPLGTDTQYF. In DNA, the CDR3 is TGTGCCAGCAGCCCTTTGGGCACAGATACGCAGTATTTT. The chain is built from TRBV13 and TRBJ2-3; no definite D call. Trimming removed 5 bases at V and 1 base at J, with 7 bases between. The CDR3 runs 13 residues. Germline lookup yields CDR1 PRHDT and CDR2 FYEKMQ (reference sequence).

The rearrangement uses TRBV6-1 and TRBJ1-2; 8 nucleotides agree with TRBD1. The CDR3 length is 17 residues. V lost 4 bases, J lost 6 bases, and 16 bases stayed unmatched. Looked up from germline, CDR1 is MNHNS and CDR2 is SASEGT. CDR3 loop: CASSVGQGRLLLDGYTF. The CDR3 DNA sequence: TGTGCCAGCAGTGTAGGACAGGGACGCTTGCTCCTAGATGGCTACACCTTC.

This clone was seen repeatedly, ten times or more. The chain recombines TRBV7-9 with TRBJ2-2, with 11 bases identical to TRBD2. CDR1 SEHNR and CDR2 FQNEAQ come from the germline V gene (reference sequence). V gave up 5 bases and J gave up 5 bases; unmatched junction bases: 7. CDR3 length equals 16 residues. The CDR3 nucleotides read TGTGCCAGCAGCCGTCTAGCGGGAGGAGATACCGGGGAGCTGTTTTTT. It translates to CASSRLAGGDTGELFF.

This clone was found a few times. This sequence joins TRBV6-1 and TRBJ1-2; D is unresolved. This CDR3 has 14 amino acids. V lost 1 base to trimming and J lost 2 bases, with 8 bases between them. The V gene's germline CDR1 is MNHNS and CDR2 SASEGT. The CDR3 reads CASSEVGQNYGYTF. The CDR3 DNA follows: TGTGCCAGCAGTGAAGTTGGGCAGAACTATGGCTACACCTTC.

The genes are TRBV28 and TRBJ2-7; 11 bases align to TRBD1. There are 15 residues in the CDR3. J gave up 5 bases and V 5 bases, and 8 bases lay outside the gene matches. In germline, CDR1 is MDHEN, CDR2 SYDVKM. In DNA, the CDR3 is TGTGCCAGCAGTAGAACGGGACAGGGGGAACACGAGCAGTACTTC. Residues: CASSRTGQGEHEQYF.

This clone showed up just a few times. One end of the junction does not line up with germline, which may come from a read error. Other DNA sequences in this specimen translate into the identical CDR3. CDR3 sequence (DNA): TGTGCCAGCAGCTTGGGGCTAGCGGGAGACTACGAGCAGTACTTC. This encodes CASSLGLAGDYEQYF. The rearrangement uses TRBV5-1 and TRBJ2-7; 10 bases are a match to TRBD2. The CDR3 runs 15 residues. CDR1 and CDR2 from the germline V gene are SGHRS and YFSETQ.

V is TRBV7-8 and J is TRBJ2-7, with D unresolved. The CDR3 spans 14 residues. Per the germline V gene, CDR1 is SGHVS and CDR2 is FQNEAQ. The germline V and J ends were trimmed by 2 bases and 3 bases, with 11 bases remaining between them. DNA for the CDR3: TGTGCCAGCAGCTTAAGGCAGGATATCTACGAGCAGTACTTC. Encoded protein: CASSLRQDIYEQYF.

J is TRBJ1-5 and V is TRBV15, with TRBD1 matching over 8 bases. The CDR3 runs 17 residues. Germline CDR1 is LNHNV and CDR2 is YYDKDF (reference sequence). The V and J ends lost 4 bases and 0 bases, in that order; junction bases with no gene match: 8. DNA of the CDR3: TGTGCCACCAGCACCAGATCCGGGACAGGTAGCAATCAGCCCCAGCATTTT. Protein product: CATSTRSGTGSNQPQHF.

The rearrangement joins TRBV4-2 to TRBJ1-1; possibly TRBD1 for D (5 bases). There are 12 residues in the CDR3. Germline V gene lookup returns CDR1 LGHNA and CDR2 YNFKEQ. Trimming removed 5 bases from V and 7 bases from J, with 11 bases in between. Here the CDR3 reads CASSWSTGEAFF. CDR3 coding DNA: TGTGCCAGCAGCTGGTCTACAGGTGAAGCTTTCTTT.

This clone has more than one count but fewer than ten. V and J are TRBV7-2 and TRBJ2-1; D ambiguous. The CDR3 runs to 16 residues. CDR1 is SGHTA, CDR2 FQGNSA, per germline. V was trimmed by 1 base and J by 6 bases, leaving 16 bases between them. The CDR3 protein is CASSLVHSPLSNEQFF. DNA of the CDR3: TGTGCCAGCAGCTTAGTTCACTCCCCTCTTAGCAATGAGCAGTTCTTC. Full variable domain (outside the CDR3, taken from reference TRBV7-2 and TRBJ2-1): GAGVSQSPSNKVTEKGKDVELRCDPISGHTALYWYRQSLGQGLEFLIYFQGNSAPDKSGLPSDRFSAERTGGSVSTLTIQRTQQEDSAVYLCASSLVHSPLSNEQFFGPGTRLTVL.

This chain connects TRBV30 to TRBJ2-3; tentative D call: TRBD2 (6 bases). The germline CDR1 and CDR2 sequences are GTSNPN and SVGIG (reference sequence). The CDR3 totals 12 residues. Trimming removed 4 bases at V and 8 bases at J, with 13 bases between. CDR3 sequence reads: CAWIFTEGTQYF. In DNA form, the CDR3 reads TGTGCCTGGATTTTCACGGAGGGTACGCAGTATTTT.

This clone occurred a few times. The CDR3 is CASSSRQAHRQYF. CDR3 DNA sequence: TGCGCCAGCAGCTCCCGACAGGCTCATAGGCAGTATTTT. This chain joins TRBV4-3 and TRBJ2-3; D is possibly TRBD1 (6 bases). Between the trimmed V and J ends, which lost 5 bases and 11 bases, there was a span of 17 bases. CDR1 is LGHNA and CDR2 is YSLEER in the germline V gene. CDR3 size: 13 residues.

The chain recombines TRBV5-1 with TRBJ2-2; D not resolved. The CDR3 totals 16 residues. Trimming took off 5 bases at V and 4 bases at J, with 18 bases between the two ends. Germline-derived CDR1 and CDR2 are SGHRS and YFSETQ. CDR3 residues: CASSSEPRVGTGELFF. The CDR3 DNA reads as TGCGCCAGCAGTTCAGAGCCGCGAGTTGGCACCGGGGAGCTGTTTTTT.

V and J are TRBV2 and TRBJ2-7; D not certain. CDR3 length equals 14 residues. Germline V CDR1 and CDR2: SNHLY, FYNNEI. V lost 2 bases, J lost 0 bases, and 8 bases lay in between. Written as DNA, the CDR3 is TGTGCCAGCAGTGAAATCCGGACCTCCTACGAGCAGTACTTC. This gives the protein CASSEIRTSYEQYF.

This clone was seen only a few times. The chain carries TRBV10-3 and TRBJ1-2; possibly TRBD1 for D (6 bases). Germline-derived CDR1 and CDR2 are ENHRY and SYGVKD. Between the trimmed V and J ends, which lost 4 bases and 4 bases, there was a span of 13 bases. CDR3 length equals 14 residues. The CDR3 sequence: CAISGGGYGYGYTF. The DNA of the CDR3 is TGTGCCATCAGTGGGGGGGGCTACGGCTATGGCTACACCTTC.

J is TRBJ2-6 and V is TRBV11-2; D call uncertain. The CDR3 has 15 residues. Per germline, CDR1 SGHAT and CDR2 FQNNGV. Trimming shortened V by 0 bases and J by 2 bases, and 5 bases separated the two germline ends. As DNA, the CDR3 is TGTGCCAGCAGCTTAGAGGGAACTGGGGCCAACGTCCTGACTTTC. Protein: CASSLEGTGANVLTF.

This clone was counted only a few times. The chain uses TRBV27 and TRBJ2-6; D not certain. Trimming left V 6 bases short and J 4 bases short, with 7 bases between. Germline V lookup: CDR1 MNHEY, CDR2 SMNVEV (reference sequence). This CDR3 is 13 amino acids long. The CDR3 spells CASSWSGANVLTF. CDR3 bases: TGTGCCAGCAGCTGGTCGGGGGCCAACGTCCTGACTTTC.

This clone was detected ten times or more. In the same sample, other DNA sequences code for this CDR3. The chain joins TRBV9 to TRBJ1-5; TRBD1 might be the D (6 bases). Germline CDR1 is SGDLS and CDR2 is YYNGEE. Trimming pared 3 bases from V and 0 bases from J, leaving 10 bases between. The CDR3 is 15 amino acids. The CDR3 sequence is CASSATGSSNQPQHF. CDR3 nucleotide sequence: TGTGCCAGCAGCGCAACAGGGTCTAGCAATCAGCCCCAGCATTTT.

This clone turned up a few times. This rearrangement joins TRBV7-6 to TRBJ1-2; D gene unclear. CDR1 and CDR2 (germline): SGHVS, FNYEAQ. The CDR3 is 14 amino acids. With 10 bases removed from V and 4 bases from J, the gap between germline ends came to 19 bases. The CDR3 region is CAKGNVGLGYGYTF. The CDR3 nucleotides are TGTGCCAAAGGAAACGTCGGCCTTGGCTATGGCTACACCTTC.

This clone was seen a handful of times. The CDR3 loop is CASSLENRVGATGPDTQYF. As DNA, the CDR3 is TGCGCCAGCAGCTTGGAGAACAGGGTCGGGGCCACGGGGCCAGATACGCAGTATTTT. The chain recombines TRBV5-1 with TRBJ2-3; maybe TRBD1 (6 bases). From germline, CDR1 is SGHRS and CDR2 YFSETQ. This CDR3 spans 19 amino acids. Trimming took 0 bases from V and 4 from J, leaving 24 bases between them.

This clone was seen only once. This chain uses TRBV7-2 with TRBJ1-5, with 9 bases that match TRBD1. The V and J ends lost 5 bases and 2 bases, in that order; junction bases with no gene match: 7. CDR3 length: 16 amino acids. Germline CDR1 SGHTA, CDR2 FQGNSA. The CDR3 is CASSRLDRGGNQPQHF. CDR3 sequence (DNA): TGTGCCAGCAGCCGGCTGGACAGGGGAGGCAATCAGCCCCAGCATTTT.

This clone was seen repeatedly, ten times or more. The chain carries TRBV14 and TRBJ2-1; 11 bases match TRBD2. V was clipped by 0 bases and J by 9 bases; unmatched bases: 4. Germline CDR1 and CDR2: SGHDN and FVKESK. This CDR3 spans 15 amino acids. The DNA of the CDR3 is TGTGCCAGCAGCCAAGAACTAGCGGGAGATGTTGAGCAGTTCTTC. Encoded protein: CASSQELAGDVEQFF.

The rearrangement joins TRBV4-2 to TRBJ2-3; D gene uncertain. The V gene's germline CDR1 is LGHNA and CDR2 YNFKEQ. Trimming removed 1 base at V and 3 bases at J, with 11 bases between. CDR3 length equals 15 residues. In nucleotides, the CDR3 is TGTGCCAGCAGCCAAGTCGGTGGTTCGACAGATACGCAGTATTTT. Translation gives CASSQVGGSTDTQYF.

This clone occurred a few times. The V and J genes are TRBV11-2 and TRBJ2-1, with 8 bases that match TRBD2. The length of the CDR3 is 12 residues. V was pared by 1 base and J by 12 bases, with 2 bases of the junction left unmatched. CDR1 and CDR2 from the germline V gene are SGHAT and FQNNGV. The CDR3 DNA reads TGTGCCAGCAGCTTAGTGGCGGGGGGGCAGTTCTTC. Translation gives CASSLVAGGQFF.

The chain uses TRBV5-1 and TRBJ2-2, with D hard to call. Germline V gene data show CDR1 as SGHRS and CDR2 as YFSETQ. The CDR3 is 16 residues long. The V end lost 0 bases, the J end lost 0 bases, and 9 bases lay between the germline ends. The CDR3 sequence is CASSLAGRPNTGELFF. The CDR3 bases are TGCGCCAGCAGCTTGGCCGGGCGGCCGAACACCGGGGAGCTGTTTTTT.